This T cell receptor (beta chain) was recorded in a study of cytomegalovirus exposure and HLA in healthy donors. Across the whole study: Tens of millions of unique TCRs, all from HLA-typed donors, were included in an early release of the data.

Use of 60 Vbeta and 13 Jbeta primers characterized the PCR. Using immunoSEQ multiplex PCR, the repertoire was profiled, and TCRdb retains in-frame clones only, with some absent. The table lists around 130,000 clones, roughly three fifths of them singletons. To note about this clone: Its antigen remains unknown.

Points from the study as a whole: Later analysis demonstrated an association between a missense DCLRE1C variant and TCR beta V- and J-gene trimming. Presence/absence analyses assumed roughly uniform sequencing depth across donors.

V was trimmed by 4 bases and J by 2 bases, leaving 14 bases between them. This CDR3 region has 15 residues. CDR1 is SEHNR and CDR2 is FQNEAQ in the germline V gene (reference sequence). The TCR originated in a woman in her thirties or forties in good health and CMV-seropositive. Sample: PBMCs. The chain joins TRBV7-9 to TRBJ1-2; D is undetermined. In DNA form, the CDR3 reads TGTGCCAGCAGCTCTCAGAGAGGAGGGAACTATGGCTACACCTTC. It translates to CASSSQRGGNYGYTF.